The rows below give T cell receptor beta chains drawn from one sample of a study of blood T cell repertoires in COVID-19. Sequenced by immunoSEQ multiplex PCR; TCRdb stores in-frame clones only, minus some. This sample has fewer than 250,000 clones, with about nine tenths found just once. The sample was peripheral blood. The receptors here all came from a man aged 35 to 55 with acute or convalescent COVID-19. Both conserved end residues are part of each CDR3. A D gene is named only where the DNA matches it firmly. Clone size appears in some rows only: once, few, many, or a class for an expanded clone.

D gene	J gene	CDR3 length	clone size	V gene	CDR3 DNA	CDR3 protein
.	TRBJ2-1	14	.	TRBV3-1/TRBV3-2	TGTGCCAGCAGCAGATCTATCCCCTACAATGAGCAGTTCTTC	CASSRSIPYNEQFF
TRBD2	TRBJ2-1	16	.	TRBV24-1	TGTGCCACCAGTGATACCCTAGGGACTAGCGGGAATGAGCAGTTCTTC	CATSDTLGTSGNEQFF
TRBD1	TRBJ2-3	18	few	TRBV27	TGTGCCAGCAGTTTATCAGCCCGGGACAGGCAAATCACAGATACGCAGTATTTT	CASSLSARDRQITDTQYF
TRBD2	TRBJ2-5	20	.	TRBV30	TGTGCCTGGATTCCCAGCGGGCTAGCGGGGGGGAGTAGGTGCCAAGAGACCCAGTACTTC	CAWIPSGLAGGSRCQETQYF
.	TRBJ2-3	17	.	TRBV21-1	TGTGCCAGCAGCAAGGCCTTGGGCCGCAGGGTAACAGATACGCAGTATTTT	CASSKALGRRVTDTQYF
TRBD1	TRBJ2-7	11	.	TRBV5-8	TGTGCCAGCAGCTCCCGACAGGGCGGTGTCTTC	CASSSRQGGVF
.	TRBJ1-2	12	.	TRBV3-1/TRBV3-2	TGTGCCAGCAGCCCTTCTGGCGGTGGCTACACCTTC	CASSPSGGGYTF
.	TRBJ1-2	14	once	TRBV19	TGTGCCAGTAGTATCAGCGGGACTGGGTATGGCTACACCTTC	CASSISGTGYGYTF
TRBD1	TRBJ2-3	15	.	TRBV10-3	TGTGCCATCAGTGACCCAGGACAGGGGGCGGATACGCAGTATTTT	CAISDPGQGADTQYF
TRBD2	TRBJ2-3	16	.	TRBV7-9	TGTGCCAGCAGTCCTAGCGGGCCGGGGGGCCCAGATACGCAGTATTTT	CASSPSGPGGPDTQYF
TRBD1	TRBJ2-1	13	.	TRBV19	TGTGCCACCTCAGACAGGGGGCCCTATGAGCAGTTCTTC	CATSDRGPYEQFF
TRBD2	TRBJ2-7	15	.	TRBV6-2/TRBV6-3	TGTGCCAGCAGTTACGCCGGGGGGGGAGGCTACGAGCAGTACTTC	CASSYAGGGGYEQYF
.	TRBJ2-5	9	.	TRBV20-1	TGCAGTGCTAGAGATCCCCATCACTTC	CSARDPHHF
TRBD1	TRBJ1-1	14	.	TRBV20-1	TGCAGTGCTAGTGTTGGCAGGGGGCGGGCTGAAGCTTTCTTT	CSASVGRGRAEAFF
TRBD1	TRBJ1-2	17	.	TRBV5-6	TGTGCCAGCAGCCAACAGGGGGCCGAATACTCTGGCTATGGCTACACCTTC	CASSQQGAEYSGYGYTF
TRBD2	TRBJ2-7	18	few	TRBV7-2	TGTGCCAGCAGCTCACTTCCCCCACTAGCGGGAGGTGGCGCCGAGCAGTACTTC	CASSSLPPLAGGGAEQYF
TRBD2	TRBJ2-7	14	once	TRBV4-2	TGTGCCAGCAGCCTGGGACTAGCGGGAGACGAGCAGTACTTC	CASSLGLAGDEQYF
.	TRBJ2-3	11	.	TRBV30	TGTGCCTGGACCTCCACAGATACGCAGTATTTT	CAWTSTDTQYF
TRBD2	TRBJ2-1	16	few	TRBV4-2	TGTGCCAGCAGCCAAGATGGGCTAGCGGGGACTAATGAGCAGTTCTTC	CASSQDGLAGTNEQFF
.	TRBJ2-7	11	.	TRBV5-1	TGCGCCAGCAGCTCTTCCTACGAGCAGTACTTC	CASSSSYEQYF
TRBD1	TRBJ2-7	15	.	TRBV5-1	TGCGCCAGCAGCTCCTCGACAGGGATCTCCTACGAGCAGTACTTC	CASSSSTGISYEQYF
.	TRBJ1-6	12	.	TRBV28	TGTGCCAGCAAGAGTCTTAATTCACCCCTCCACTTT	CASKSLNSPLHF
.	TRBJ2-5	12	.	TRBV3-1/TRBV3-2	TGTGCCAGCACCTTGGGGGGAGAGACCCAGTACTTC	CASTLGGETQYF
TRBD2	TRBJ2-3	15	.	TRBV2	TGTGCCAGCAGCCGGGACTACTCTAGCACAGATACGCAGTATTTT	CASSRDYSSTDTQYF
TRBD1	TRBJ2-1	16	once	TRBV19	TGTGCCAGTAGTATAGGGGGACAGGGGATGGGGAATGAGCAGTTCTTC	CASSIGGQGMGNEQFF
.	TRBJ2-3	15	.	TRBV28	TGTGCCAGCAGTTCCCTGGAAAAGCGGACAGATACGCAGTATTTT	CASSSLEKRTDTQYF
.	TRBJ2-7	10	.	TRBV28	TGTGCGACCCGCGGCTACGAGCAGTACTTC	CATRGYEQYF
.	TRBJ2-3	15	many	TRBV14	TGTGCCAGCAGCCATGAGGGAGGATTGAGGGATACGCAGTATTTT	CASSHEGGLRDTQYF
TRBD1	TRBJ2-2	15	.	TRBV5-1	TGCGCCAGCAGCTTACTCCAACAGGGGGCCGGGGAGCTGTTTTTT	CASSLLQQGAGELFF
TRBD2	TRBJ2-7	12	once	TRBV24-1	TGTGCCACGGGGACTAGCAGCGACGAGCAGTACTTC	CATGTSSDEQYF
.	TRBJ2-7	14	.	TRBV7-9	TGTGCCAGCAGCGCCACCGGGACAACCTACGAGCAGTACTTC	CASSATGTTYEQYF
.	TRBJ2-7	14	.	TRBV6-6	TGTGCCAGCAGTTCCAGCGAGGGCTCCTACGAGCAGTACTTC	CASSSSEGSYEQYF
TRBD2	TRBJ2-3	15	.	TRBV6-4	TGTGCCAGCAGTGAACTAGCGGGAGAGATAGATACGCAGTATTTT	CASSELAGEIDTQYF
.	TRBJ1-6	15	.	TRBV7-8	TGTGCCAGCAGCTTAGGGGTGGGGCTTGATTCACCCCTCCACTTT	CASSLGVGLDSPLHF
TRBD2	TRBJ2-1	14	.	TRBV27	TGTGCCAGCAGTTCCGCAGCGGGAGGACAGGAGCAGTTCTTC	CASSSAAGGQEQFF
.	TRBJ2-1	13	.	TRBV29-1	TGCAGCGTTGGAGCGTCCTCCTACAATGAGCAGTTCTTC	CSVGASSYNEQFF
.	TRBJ2-1	12	.	TRBV5-1	TGCGCCAGCACCGACGTAGGAGCCCTTCGGTTCTTC	CASTDVGALRFF
.	TRBJ2-7	14	.	TRBV28	TGTGCCAGCAGTTGGACACAAGGGGCCGGTGAGCAGTACTTC	CASSWTQGAGEQYF
TRBD1	TRBJ1-1	17	.	TRBV5-1	TGCGCCAGCAGCTTGGACTCAGCACAGGGGTCGGGTACTGAAGCTTTCTTT	CASSLDSAQGSGTEAFF